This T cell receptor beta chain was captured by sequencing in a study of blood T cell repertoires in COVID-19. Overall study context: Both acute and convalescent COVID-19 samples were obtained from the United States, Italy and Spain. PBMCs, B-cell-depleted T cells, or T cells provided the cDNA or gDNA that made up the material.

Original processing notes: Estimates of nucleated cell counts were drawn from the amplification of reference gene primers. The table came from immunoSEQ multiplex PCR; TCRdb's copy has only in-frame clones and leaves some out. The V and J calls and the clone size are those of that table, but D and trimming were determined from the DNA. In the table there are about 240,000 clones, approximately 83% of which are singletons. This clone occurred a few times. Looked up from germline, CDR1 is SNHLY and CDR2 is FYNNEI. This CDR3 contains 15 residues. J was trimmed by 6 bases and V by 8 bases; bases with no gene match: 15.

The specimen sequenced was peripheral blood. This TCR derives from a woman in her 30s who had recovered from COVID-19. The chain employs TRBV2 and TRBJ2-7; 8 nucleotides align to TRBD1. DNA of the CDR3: TGTGCCAGCTCAGGTCGAAGGACAGGGATTTTCGAGCAGTACTTC. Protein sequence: CASSGRRTGIFEQYF. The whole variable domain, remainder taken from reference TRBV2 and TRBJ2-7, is EPEVTQTPSHQVTQMGQEVILRCVPISNHLYFYWYRQILGQKVEFLVSFYNNEISEKSEIFDDQFSVERPDGSNFTLKIRSTKLEDSAMYFCASSGRRTGIFEQYFGPGTRLTVT.